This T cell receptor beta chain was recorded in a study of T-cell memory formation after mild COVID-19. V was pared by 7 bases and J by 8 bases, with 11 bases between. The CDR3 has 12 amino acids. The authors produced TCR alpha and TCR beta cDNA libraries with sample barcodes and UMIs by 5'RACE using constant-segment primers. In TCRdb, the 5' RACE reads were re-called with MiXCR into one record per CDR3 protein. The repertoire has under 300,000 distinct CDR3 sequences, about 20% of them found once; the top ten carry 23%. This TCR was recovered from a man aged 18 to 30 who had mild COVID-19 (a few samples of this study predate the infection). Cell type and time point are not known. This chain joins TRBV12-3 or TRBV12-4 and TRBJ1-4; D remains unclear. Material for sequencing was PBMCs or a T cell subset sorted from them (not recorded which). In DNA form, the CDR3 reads TGTGCCAGCACCTACAGCGGGGAAAAACTGTTTTTT. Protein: CASTYSGEKLFF.